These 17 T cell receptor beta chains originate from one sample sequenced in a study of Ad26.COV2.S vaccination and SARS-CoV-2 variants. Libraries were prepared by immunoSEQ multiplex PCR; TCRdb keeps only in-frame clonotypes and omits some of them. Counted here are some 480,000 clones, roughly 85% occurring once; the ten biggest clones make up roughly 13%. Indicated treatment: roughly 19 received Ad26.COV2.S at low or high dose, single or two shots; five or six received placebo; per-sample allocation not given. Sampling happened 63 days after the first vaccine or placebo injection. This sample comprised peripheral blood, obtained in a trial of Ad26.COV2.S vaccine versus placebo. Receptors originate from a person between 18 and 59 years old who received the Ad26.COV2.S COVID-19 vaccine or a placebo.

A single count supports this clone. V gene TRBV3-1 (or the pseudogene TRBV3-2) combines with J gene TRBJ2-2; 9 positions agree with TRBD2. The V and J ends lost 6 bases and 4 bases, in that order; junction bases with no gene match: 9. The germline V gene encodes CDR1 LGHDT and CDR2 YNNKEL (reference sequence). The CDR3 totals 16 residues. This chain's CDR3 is CASRPAGGRSTGELFF. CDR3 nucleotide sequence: TGTGCCAGCAGGCCAGCGGGAGGCCGGAGCACCGGGGAGCTGTTTTTT.

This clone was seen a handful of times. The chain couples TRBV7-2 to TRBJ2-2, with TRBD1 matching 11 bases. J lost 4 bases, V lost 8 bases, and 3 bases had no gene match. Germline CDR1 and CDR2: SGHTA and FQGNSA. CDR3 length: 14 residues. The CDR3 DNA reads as TGTGCCAGCGGACAGGGGGCTGGCACCGGGGAGCTGTTTTTT. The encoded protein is CASGQGAGTGELFF.

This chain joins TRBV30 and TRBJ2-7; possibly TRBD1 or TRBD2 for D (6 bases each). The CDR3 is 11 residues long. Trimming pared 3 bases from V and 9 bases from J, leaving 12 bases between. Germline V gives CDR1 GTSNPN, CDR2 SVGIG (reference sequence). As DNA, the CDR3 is TGTGCCTGGAGCGCCCGGGGGCGGCAGTACTTC. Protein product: CAWSARGRQYF.

For the CDR3, the DNA is TGCAGCGCCCGGGGGGGGACTGAAGCTTTCTTT. Protein sequence: CSARGGTEAFF. The V call is TRBV29-1, the J call TRBJ1-1, with a weak D call TRBD1 (5 bases). The germline V gene has CDR1 SQVTM and CDR2 ANQGSEA. Between the trimmed V and J ends, which lost 7 bases and 5 bases, there was a span of 11 bases. This CDR3 contains 11 residues. The whole variable domain, filled in from reference TRBV29-1 and TRBJ1-1, reads SAVISQKPSRDICQRGTSLTIQCQVDSQVTMMFWYRQQPGQSLTLIATANQGSEATYESGFVIDKFPISRPNLTFSTLTVSNMSPEDSSIYLCSARGGTEAFFGQGTRLTVV.

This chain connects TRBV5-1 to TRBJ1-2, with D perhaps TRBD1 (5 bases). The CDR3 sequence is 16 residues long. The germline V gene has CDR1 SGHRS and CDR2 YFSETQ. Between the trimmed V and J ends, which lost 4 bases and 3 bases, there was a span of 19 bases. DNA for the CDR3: TGCGCCAGCAGCCCCGGGACCCACATCAAGGACTATGGCTACACCTTC. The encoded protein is CASSPGTHIKDYGYTF.

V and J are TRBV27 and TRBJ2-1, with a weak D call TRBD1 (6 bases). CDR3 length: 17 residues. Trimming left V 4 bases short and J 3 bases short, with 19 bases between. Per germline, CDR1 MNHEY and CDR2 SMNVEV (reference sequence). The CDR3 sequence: CASSSRRRQENYNEQFF. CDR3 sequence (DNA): TGTGCCAGCAGTTCAAGGCGAAGACAGGAAAACTACAATGAGCAGTTCTTC.

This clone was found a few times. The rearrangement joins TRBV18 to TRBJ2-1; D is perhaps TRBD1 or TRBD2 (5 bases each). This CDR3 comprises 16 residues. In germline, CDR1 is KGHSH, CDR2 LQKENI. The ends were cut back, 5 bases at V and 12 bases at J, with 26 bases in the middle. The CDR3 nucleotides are TGTGCCAGCTCAGCTCTTCCAGCGAGTAGAGGGGCGGCGCAGTTCTTC. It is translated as CASSALPASRGAAQFF. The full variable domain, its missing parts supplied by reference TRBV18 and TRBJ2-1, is NAGVMQNPRHLVRRRGQEARLRCSPMKGHSHVYWYRQLPEEGLKFMVYLQKENIIDESGMPKERFSAEFPKEGPSILRIQQVVRGDSAAYFCASSALPASRGAAQFFGPGTRLTVL.

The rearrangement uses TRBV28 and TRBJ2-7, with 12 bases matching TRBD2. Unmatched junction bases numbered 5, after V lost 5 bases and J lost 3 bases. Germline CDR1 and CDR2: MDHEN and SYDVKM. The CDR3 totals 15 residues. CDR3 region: CASSPGLAGNYEQYF. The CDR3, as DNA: TGTGCCAGCAGTCCTGGACTAGCGGGAAACTACGAGCAGTACTTC.

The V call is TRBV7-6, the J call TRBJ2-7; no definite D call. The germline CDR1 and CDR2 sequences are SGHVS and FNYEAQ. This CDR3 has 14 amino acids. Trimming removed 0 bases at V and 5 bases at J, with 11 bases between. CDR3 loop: CASSLATDRDEQYF. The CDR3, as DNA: TGTGCCAGCAGCTTAGCAACGGACCGGGACGAGCAGTACTTC.

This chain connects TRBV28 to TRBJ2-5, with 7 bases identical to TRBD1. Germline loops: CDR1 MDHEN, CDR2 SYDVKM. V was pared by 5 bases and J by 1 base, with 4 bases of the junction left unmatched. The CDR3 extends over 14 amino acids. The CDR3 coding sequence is TGTGCCAGCAGTGGGGACAGTTCCCAAGAGACCCAGTACTTC. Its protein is CASSGDSSQETQYF.

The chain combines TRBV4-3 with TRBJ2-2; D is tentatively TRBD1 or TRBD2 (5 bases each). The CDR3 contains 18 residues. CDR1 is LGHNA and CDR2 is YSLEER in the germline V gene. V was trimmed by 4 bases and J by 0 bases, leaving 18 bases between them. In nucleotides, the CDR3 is TGCGCCAGCAGCCTCTCACGGTGGCAGGGAGCGAACACCGGGGAGCTGTTTTTT. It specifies CASSLSRWQGANTGELFF.

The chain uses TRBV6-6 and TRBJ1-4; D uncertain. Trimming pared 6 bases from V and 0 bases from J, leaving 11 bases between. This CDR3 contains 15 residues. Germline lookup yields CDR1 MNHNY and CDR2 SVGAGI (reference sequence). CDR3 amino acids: CASRGYDATNEKLFF. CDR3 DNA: TGTGCCAGCAGGGGGTACGATGCAACTAATGAAAAACTGTTTTTT.

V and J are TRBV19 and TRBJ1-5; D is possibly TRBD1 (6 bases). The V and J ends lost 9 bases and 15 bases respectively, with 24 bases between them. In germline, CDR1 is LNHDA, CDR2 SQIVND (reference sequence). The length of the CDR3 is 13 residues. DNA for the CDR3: TGTGCCAGCTCCCTCGGCGAGAGGACAGTGGTGCATTTT. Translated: CASSLGERTVVHF.

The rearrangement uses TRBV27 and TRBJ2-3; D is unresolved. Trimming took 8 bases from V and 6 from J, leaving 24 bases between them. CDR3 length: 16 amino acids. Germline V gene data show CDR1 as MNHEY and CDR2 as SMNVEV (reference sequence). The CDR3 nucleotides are TGTGCCAGCGTAACTAATGTGGACCCTCTACCGGATACGCAGTATTTT. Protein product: CASVTNVDPLPDTQYF.

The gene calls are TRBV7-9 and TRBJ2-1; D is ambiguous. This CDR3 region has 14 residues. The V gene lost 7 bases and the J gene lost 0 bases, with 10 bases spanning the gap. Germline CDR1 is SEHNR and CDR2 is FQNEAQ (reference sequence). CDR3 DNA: TGTGCCAGCACCACTCCGGGCTCCTACAATGAGCAGTTCTTC. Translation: CASTTPGSYNEQFF.

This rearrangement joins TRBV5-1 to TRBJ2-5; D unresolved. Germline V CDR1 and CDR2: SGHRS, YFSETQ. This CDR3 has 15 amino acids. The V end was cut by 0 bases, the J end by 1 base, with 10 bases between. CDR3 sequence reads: CASSLDYRGQETQYF. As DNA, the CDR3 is TGCGCCAGCAGCTTGGACTACAGAGGCCAAGAGACCCAGTACTTC.

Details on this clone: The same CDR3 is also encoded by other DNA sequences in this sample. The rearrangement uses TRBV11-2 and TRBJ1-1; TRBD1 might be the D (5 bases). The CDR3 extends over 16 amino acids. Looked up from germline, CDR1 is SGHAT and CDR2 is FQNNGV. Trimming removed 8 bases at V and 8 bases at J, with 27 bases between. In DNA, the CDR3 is TGTGCCAGCGCCAATCTTCCCCCGGGACCCCCAACGGAAGCTTTCTTT. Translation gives CASANLPPGPPTEAFF. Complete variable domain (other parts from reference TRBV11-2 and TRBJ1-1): EAGVAQSPRYKIIEKRQSVAFWCNPISGHATLYWYQQILGQGPKLLIQFQNNGVVDDSQLPKDRFSAERLKGVDSTLKIQPAKLEDSAVYLCASANLPPGPPTEAFFGQGTRLTVV.